The clone carrying this T cell receptor beta chain was counted only a few times. What it binds is not known. The PCR ran on 60 Vbeta and 13 Jbeta primers. Here immunoSEQ multiplex PCR was the method, and the copy in TCRdb shows in-frame clones only, minus some. The repertoire holds approximately 150,000 clones, with roughly 78% as singletons. The data originate from a study of cytomegalovirus exposure and HLA in healthy donors. V shed 7 bases and J shed 7 bases, with 14 bases lying between them. This CDR3 comprises 12 residues. Germline CDR1 reads ENHRY; CDR2 reads SYGVKD. Whole-study findings and limits: There were 150 to 200 TCR beta chains listed as cytomegalovirus-associated.

The rearrangement uses TRBV10-3 and TRBJ2-7; a weak D match, TRBD1 (6 bases). This clonotype was obtained from a woman aged 50 to 60 in good health and CMV-seropositive. Sequenced material: PBMCs. CDR3 nucleotide sequence: TGTGCCATCACAGGGGACGGCCGTGAGCAGTACTTC. It is translated as CAITGDGREQYF.